This T cell receptor beta chain was profiled in a study of shared clonotypes between healthy human individuals. As to this clone: Its target is unknown.

Germline CDR1 reads SGHRS; CDR2 reads YFSETQ. CDR3 length: 14 amino acids. With 0 bases removed from V and 2 bases from J, the gap between germline ends came to 9 bases. Study results and limitations: In general, naive subsets displayed greater estimated richness than memory subsets did.

Researchers divided each subset's genomic DNA evenly across several immunoSEQ plates. TCRdb's copy holds only in-frame clones and misses some; the assay was immunoSEQ multiplex PCR. This repertoire shows more than 1,200,000 clones, around 98.5% found once; its top ten account for roughly 0.35%. The clonotype comes from a man aged 25 to 45 in good health. The sample was naive CD4+ T cells sorted from blood. Subset specified: CD45RA+ positively selected. V and J are TRBV5-1 and TRBJ2-7; D perhaps matches TRBD2 (5 bases). CDR3 amino acids: CASSLAGSPYEQYF. In DNA, the CDR3 is TGCGCCAGCAGCTTGGCGGGGTCCCCCTACGAGCAGTACTTC.